This TCR beta chain was documented in a study of response to subunit inactivated influenza vaccine (dated by TCRdb to 2017 to 2018). At the level of the whole study: The study used deep quantitative T cell receptor repertoire profiling to track responses to a trivalent subunit inactivated influenza vaccine.

Relative to germline, V is 2 bases shorter and J is 9 bases shorter, with 14 bases between their ends. In the germline V gene (reference sequence), CDR1 corresponds to GTSNPN and CDR2 to SVGIG. The CDR3 measures 14 amino acids from cysteine to phenylalanine. Here the CDR3 DNA is all that survives: 42 bases in frame from base 1. Library prep was done by RT-PCR. Sequencing took place on an Illumina HiSeq 2500. TCRdb trimmed the raw reads at Q25, called clones with MiXCR and kept productive beta chains. Rows with a matching CDR3 protein are joined into one entry that keeps the most common DNA and genes. This sample comprises hundreds of thousands of distinct CDR3 sequences, 9% to 15% of them detected only once. Of the sample, 7.5% to 10% is held by the ten largest clones. Summary of the overall study and its limitations: The authors proposed that each seasonal influenza vaccination may bring in only a limited number of new T cells.

This clonotype was found many times. Which antigen it targets is not known. Nothing much larger sits one base from this clone, and base qualities are not available. The clonotype comes from a man aged 45-65 years who received an inactivated influenza vaccine. Donor details come from another sample of the same person, matched by shared clones. The chain links TRBV30 with TRBJ1-6; perhaps TRBD1 is the D gene, with 5 bases matching. Here the sequenced sample was non-naive T cells sorted from PBMCs, taken around two weeks before vaccination. The cell subset or site label, as the study defines it: memory T cell fraction. The CDR3 reads CAWSSGTGGSPLHF. The nucleotide sequence reads as follows: TGTGCCTGGAGTTCCGGGACCGGAGGTTCACCCCTCCACTTT. The full variable domain, completed from the reference TRBV30 and TRBJ1-6 proteins outside the CDR3, reads SQTIHQWPATLVQPVGSPLSLECTVEGTSNPNLYWYRQAAGRGLQLLFYSVGIGQISSEVPQNLSASRPQDRQFILSSKKLLLSDSGFYLCAWSSGTGGSPLHFGNGTRLTVT.